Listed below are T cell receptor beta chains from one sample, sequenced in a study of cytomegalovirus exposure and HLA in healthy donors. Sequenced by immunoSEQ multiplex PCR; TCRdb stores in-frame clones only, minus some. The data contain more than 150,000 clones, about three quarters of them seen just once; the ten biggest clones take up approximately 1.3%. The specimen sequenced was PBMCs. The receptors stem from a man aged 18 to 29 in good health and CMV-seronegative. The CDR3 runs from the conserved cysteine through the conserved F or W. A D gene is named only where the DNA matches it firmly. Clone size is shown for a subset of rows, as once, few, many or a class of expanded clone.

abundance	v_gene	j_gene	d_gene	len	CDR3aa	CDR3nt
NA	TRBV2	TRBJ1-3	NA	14	CASSPGPPGNTIYF	TGTGCCAGCAGTCCAGGTCCCCCGGGAAACACCATATATTTT
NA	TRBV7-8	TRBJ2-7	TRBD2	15	CASSSLAGGIGEQYF	TGTGCCAGCAGCTCATTAGCGGGAGGGATAGGCGAGCAGTACTTC
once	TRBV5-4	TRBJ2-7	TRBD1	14	CASSLGDRGYEQYF	TGTGCCAGCAGCTTGGGGGACAGGGGATACGAGCAGTACTTC
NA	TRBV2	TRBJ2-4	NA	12	CASSENRPIQYF	TGTGCCAGCAGTGAGAACAGGCCCATTCAGTACTTC
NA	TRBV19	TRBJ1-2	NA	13	CASSSGQIVGYTF	TGTGCCAGTAGTTCGGGACAAATCGTGGGCTACACCTTC
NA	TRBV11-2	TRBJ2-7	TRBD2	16	CASSTGLAGGSYEQYF	TGTGCCAGCAGCACGGGACTAGCGGGGGGATCCTACGAGCAGTACTTC
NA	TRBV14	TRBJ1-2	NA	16	CASSQDRVLIVHGYTF	TGTGCCAGCAGCCAAGACAGGGTGTTAATAGTTCATGGCTACACCTTC
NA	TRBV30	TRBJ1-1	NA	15	CAWKRQAKGNTEAFF	TGTGCCTGGAAACGGCAGGCCAAAGGGAACACTGAAGCTTTCTTT
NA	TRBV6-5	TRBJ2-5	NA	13	CASSPDRVETQYF	TGTGCCAGCAGTCCAGACAGAGTAGAGACCCAGTACTTC
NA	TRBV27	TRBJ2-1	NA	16	CASGGGSEGPGNEQFF	TGTGCCAGCGGAGGCGGGTCGGAGGGCCCAGGGAATGAGCAGTTCTTC
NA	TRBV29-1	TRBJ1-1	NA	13	CSGRQSLNTEAFF	TGCAGCGGGAGACAGAGTCTGAACACTGAAGCTTTCTTT
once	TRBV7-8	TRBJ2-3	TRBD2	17	CASNIRREVHSTDTQYF	TGTGCCAGCAATATACGGCGGGAGGTCCATAGCACAGATACGCAGTATTTT
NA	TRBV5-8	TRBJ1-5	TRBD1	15	CASGNPDRGYQPQHF	TGTGCCAGCGGGAACCCGGACAGGGGGTATCAGCCCCAGCATTTT
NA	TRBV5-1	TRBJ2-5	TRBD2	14	CASSPSGTKETQYF	TGCGCCAGCAGCCCTAGCGGAACCAAAGAGACCCAGTACTTC
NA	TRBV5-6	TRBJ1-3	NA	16	CASSPGLTVPGNTIYF	TGTGCCAGCAGCCCAGGCCTGACAGTACCTGGAAACACCATATATTTT
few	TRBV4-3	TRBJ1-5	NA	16	CASSQDFIGRAQPQHF	TGCGCCAGCAGCCAAGATTTTATAGGGAGGGCCCAGCCCCAGCATTTT
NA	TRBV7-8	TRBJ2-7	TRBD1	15	CASSSPGQGFYEQYF	TGTGCCAGCAGCTCCCCGGGACAGGGGTTCTACGAGCAGTACTTC
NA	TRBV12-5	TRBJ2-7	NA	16	CASGLDISTGVHEQYF	TGTGCTAGTGGTTTGGACATATCCACAGGCGTCCACGAGCAGTACTTC
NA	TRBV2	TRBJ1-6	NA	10	CASSVVYLHF	TGTGCCAGCAGTGTAGTTTACCTCCACTTT
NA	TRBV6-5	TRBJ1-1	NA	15	CASSYGAGEGTEAFF	TGTGCCAGCAGTTATGGTGCGGGGGAAGGAACTGAAGCTTTCTTT
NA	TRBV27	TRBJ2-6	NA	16	CASSPLGSTGANVLTF	TGTGCCAGCAGCCCACTCGGGAGTACTGGGGCCAACGTCCTGACTTTC
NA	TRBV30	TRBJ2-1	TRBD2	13	CAWSGLAGNEQFF	TGTGCCTGGAGTGGCCTAGCGGGGAATGAGCAGTTCTTC
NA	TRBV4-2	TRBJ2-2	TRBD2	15	CASSDGRGGPGELFF	TGTGCCAGCTCCGACGGGCGGGGGGGCCCCGGGGAGCTGTTTTTT
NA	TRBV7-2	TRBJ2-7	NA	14	CASSKRTGAYEQYF	TGTGCCAGCAGCAAACGGACGGGGGCCTACGAGCAGTACTTC
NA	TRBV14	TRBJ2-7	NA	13	CASSRGPAYEQYF	TGTGCCAGCAGCCGAGGGCCCGCCTACGAGCAGTACTTC
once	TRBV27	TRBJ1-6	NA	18	CASSPRPPSVSYNSPLHF	TGTGCCAGCAGTCCACGTCCTCCTTCAGTATCCTATAATTCACCCCTCCACTTT
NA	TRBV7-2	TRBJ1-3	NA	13	CASSLSTANTIYF	TGTGCCAGCAGCTTAAGTACAGCAAACACCATATATTTT
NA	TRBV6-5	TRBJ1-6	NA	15	CASRTQGSIVSPLHF	TGTGCCAGCAGGACCCAGGGGTCGATAGTTTCACCCCTCCACTTT
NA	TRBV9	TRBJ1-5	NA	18	CASSVVGFRVGSVQPQHF	TGTGCCAGCAGCGTAGTGGGTTTTAGGGTAGGGAGTGTTCAGCCCCAGCATTTT
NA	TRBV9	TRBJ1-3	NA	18	CASSPRLGGVLAGNTIYF	TGTGCCAGCAGCCCCAGGCTCGGGGGGGTTCTGGCTGGAAACACCATATATTTT
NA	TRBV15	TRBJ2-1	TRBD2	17	CATSRDWAGAGYNEQFF	TGTGCCACCAGCAGAGATTGGGCGGGAGCGGGGTACAATGAGCAGTTCTTC
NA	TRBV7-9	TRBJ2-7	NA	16	CASSSPTAGDSYEQYF	TGTGCCAGCAGCTCCCCCACGGCAGGGGACTCCTACGAGCAGTACTTC
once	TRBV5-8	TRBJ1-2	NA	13	CASTPGASYGYTF	TGTGCCAGCACCCCCGGTGCCTCCTATGGCTACACCTTC
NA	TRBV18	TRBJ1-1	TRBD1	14	CASSPGDRNTEAFF	TGTGCCAGCTCACCGGGGGACAGGAACACTGAAGCTTTCTTT
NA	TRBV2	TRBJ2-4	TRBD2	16	CASSVSGGLSKNIQYF	TGTGCCAGCAGTGTAAGCGGGGGATTATCCAAAAACATTCAGTACTTC
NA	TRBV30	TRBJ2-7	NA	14	CAWALQGGSYEQYF	TGTGCCTGGGCCCTACAGGGGGGGAGCTACGAGCAGTACTTC
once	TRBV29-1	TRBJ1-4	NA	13	CSVTPGRNEKLFF	TGCAGCGTGACGCCTGGGAGGAATGAAAAACTGTTTTTT
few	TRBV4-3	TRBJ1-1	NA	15	CASSQDRAGNTEAFF	TGCGCCAGCAGCCAAGATCGGGCGGGGAACACTGAAGCTTTCTTT
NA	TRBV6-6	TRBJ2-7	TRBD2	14	CASSFRDYPYEQYF	TGTGCCAGCAGTTTCCGGGACTACCCCTACGAGCAGTACTTC
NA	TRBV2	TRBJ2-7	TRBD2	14	CASSELAGSYEQYF	TGTGCCAGCAGTGAACTAGCGGGGTCATACGAGCAGTACTTC
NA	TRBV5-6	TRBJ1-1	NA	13	CASSLVSGSEAFF	TGTGCCAGCAGCTTGGTCTCAGGAAGTGAAGCTTTCTTT
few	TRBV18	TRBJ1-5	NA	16	CASSRAGPYFNQPQHF	TGTGCCAGCTCACGAGCGGGCCCCTATTTCAATCAGCCCCAGCATTTT
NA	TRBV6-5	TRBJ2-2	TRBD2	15	CASRGAGGTTGELFF	TGTGCCAGCAGGGGGGCGGGAGGAACCACCGGGGAGCTGTTTTTT
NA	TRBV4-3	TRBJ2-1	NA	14	CASSPHQEALEQFF	TGCGCCAGCAGCCCCCACCAGGAGGCGTTAGAGCAGTTCTTC
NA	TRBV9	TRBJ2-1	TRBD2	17	CASSVVPRLADGVGQFF	TGTGCCAGCAGCGTAGTGCCTCGGCTAGCGGATGGGGTAGGGCAGTTCTTC
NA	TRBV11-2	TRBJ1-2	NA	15	CATPSFRGSNYGYTF	TGTGCCACCCCCAGCTTTAGGGGATCCAACTATGGCTACACCTTC
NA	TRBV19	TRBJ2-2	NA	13	CASSRGDTGELFF	TGTGCCAGTAGTAGGGGGGACACCGGGGAGCTGTTTTTT
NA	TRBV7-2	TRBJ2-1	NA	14	CASSPILVDNEQFF	TGTGCCAGCAGCCCTATCCTAGTCGACAATGAGCAGTTCTTC
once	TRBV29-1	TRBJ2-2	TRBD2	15	CSVEGGSEDTGELFF	TGCAGCGTTGAAGGCGGGAGCGAGGACACCGGGGAGCTGTTTTTT
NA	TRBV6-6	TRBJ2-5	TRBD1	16	CASRDRRIDNQETQYF	TGTGCCAGCAGGGACAGGAGGATCGATAACCAAGAGACCCAGTACTTC
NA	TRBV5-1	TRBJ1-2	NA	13	CASSFGGSGGYTF	TGCGCCAGCAGCTTTGGGGGGTCAGGTGGCTACACCTTC
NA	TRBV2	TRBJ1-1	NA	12	CASSGEVTEAFF	TGTGCCAGCAGTGGAGAGGTCACTGAAGCTTTCTTT
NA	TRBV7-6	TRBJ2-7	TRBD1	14	CASSWGQGAYEQYF	TGTGCCAGCAGCTGGGGACAGGGGGCCTACGAGCAGTACTTC
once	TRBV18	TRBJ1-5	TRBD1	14	CASSLLDRDQPQHF	TGTGCCAGCTCACTTCTCGACAGGGATCAGCCCCAGCATTTT
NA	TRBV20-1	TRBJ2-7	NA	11	CSASLTSEQYF	TGCAGTGCTAGTTTGACGAGCGAGCAGTACTTC
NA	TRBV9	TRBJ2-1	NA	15	CASSPSGRAGNEQFF	TGTGCCAGCAGCCCCTCCGGGCGGGCAGGCAATGAGCAGTTCTTC
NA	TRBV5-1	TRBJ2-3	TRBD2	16	CASSPGLAGNTDTQYF	TGCGCCAGCAGCCCGGGACTAGCGGGCAACACAGATACGCAGTATTTT
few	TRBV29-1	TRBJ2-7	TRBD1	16	CSVEGNDRGPPYEQYF	TGCAGCGTTGAAGGCAACGACAGGGGGCCGCCCTACGAGCAGTACTTC
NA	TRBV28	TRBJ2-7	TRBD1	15	CASSHPNRGRDEQYF	TGTGCCAGCAGTCACCCGAACAGGGGGCGAGACGAGCAGTACTTC
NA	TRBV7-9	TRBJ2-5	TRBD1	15	CASSTRQGYGETQYF	TGTGCCAGCAGCACCAGACAGGGCTACGGCGAGACCCAGTACTTC